Listed below are T cell receptor beta chains from one sample, sequenced in a study of control samples from healthy donors and cancer patients. TCRdb keeps only in-frame clones here, not all; method: immunoSEQ multiplex PCR. The sample comprises 95,000 to 150,000 clones, about 90% of which are singletons, and around 1.8% rests with the top ten. Sequencing was performed on blood. These receptors were collected from a man aged 18 to 35 in good health. Both conserved end residues are part of each CDR3. The D gene is left open where the match is weak. The listing skips clone size in some rows; elsewhere it reads once, few, many or a size class.

J gene: TRBJ1-5
D gene: -
V gene: TRBV28
clone size: once
CDR3 DNA: TGTGCCAGCAGAGTTCGCGGCAATCAGCCCCAGCATTTT
CDR3 protein: CASRVRGNQPQHF

J gene: TRBJ2-1
D gene: TRBD2
V gene: TRBV29-1
clone size: -
CDR3 DNA: TGCAGCGCCCTGGGACTAGCGGGAGGAGTTCTCGATGAGCAGTTCTTC
CDR3 protein: CSALGLAGGVLDEQFF

J gene: TRBJ2-1
D gene: -
V gene: TRBV7-9
clone size: -
CDR3 DNA: TGTGCCAGCAGCGAACCGCTAGCGAGGGAGCAGTTCTTC
CDR3 protein: CASSEPLAREQFF

J gene: TRBJ1-4
D gene: -
V gene: TRBV6-5
clone size: -
CDR3 DNA: TGTGCCAGCAGGTACCTTAGGTCTGCAACTAATGAAAAACTGTTTTTT
CDR3 protein: CASRYLRSATNEKLFF

J gene: TRBJ2-2
D gene: -
V gene: TRBV3-1/TRBV3-2
clone size: -
CDR3 DNA: TGTGCCAGCAGCCAAGTTGAGTGGAGGGACACCGGGGAGCTGTTTTTT
CDR3 protein: CASSQVEWRDTGELFF

J gene: TRBJ2-3
D gene: TRBD2
V gene: TRBV7-2
clone size: once
CDR3 DNA: TGTGCCAGCAGCTCCATCGAAGCGGGAGCCGATACGCAGTATTTT
CDR3 protein: CASSSIEAGADTQYF

J gene: TRBJ2-5
D gene: TRBD2
V gene: TRBV4-1
clone size: -
CDR3 DNA: TGCGCCAGCAGCCAAGCCCCAGCGGGAGCGGAGACCCAGTACTTC
CDR3 protein: CASSQAPAGAETQYF

J gene: TRBJ2-7
D gene: -
V gene: TRBV3-1/TRBV3-2
clone size: -
CDR3 DNA: TGTGCCAGCAGCCTCCGGGGTACCTCCTACGAGCAGTACTTC
CDR3 protein: CASSLRGTSYEQYF

J gene: TRBJ2-5
D gene: -
V gene: TRBV5-6
clone size: -
CDR3 DNA: TGTGCCAGCAGCAACCTCCCTGGGACCCCGGGCCGAGAGACCCAGTACTTC
CDR3 protein: CASSNLPGTPGRETQYF

J gene: TRBJ2-1
D gene: -
V gene: TRBV3-1/TRBV3-2
clone size: -
CDR3 DNA: TGTGCCAGCAGCCTCGGGATCCTTTCCTACAATGAGCAGTTCTTC
CDR3 protein: CASSLGILSYNEQFF

J gene: TRBJ2-7
D gene: -
V gene: TRBV3-1/TRBV3-2
clone size: -
CDR3 DNA: TGTGCCAGCAGCCGAGACAGGACCGACGAGCAGTACTTC
CDR3 protein: CASSRDRTDEQYF

J gene: TRBJ1-2
D gene: -
V gene: TRBV6-1
clone size: -
CDR3 DNA: TGTGCCAGCAGTGAGGGGCAGAGCTCCTATGGCTACACCTTC
CDR3 protein: CASSEGQSSYGYTF

J gene: TRBJ1-1
D gene: TRBD1
V gene: TRBV7-3
clone size: -
CDR3 DNA: TGTGCCAGCAGCTTAACCGGCAGGGGGGACACTGAAGCTTTCTTT
CDR3 protein: CASSLTGRGDTEAFF

J gene: TRBJ2-3
D gene: TRBD2
V gene: TRBV11-3
clone size: -
CDR3 DNA: TGTGCCAGCAGCCCAGGGACTAGCGGGAGGGTGACAGATACGCAGTATTTT
CDR3 protein: CASSPGTSGRVTDTQYF

J gene: TRBJ1-2
D gene: TRBD1
V gene: TRBV30
clone size: -
CDR3 DNA: TGTGCCTGGAGACAGGGGGCGTTCTATGGCTACACCTTC
CDR3 protein: CAWRQGAFYGYTF

J gene: TRBJ2-1
D gene: TRBD2
V gene: TRBV19
clone size: -
CDR3 DNA: TGTGCCAGTAGTATCCTAGCGGATTACAATGAGCAGTTCTTC
CDR3 protein: CASSILADYNEQFF

J gene: TRBJ2-1
D gene: TRBD2
V gene: TRBV7-2
clone size: -
CDR3 DNA: TGTGCCAGCAGCTTAGTTGCGGGAGGGAGCTATGAGCAGTTCTTC
CDR3 protein: CASSLVAGGSYEQFF

J gene: TRBJ2-2
D gene: TRBD1
V gene: TRBV3-1/TRBV3-2
clone size: -
CDR3 DNA: TGTGCCAGCAGCCAACTCGGACAGGGGGCTGGCGGGGAGCTGTTTTTT
CDR3 protein: CASSQLGQGAGGELFF

J gene: TRBJ2-7
D gene: TRBD2
V gene: TRBV11-3
clone size: -
CDR3 DNA: TGTGCCAGCGGCAAGACTAGCGGGACCAACGAGCAGTACTTC
CDR3 protein: CASGKTSGTNEQYF

J gene: TRBJ1-2
D gene: -
V gene: TRBV27
clone size: -
CDR3 DNA: TGTGCCAGCACCCAGACCCGCAGGGGACCTCGATATGGCTACACCTTC
CDR3 protein: CASTQTRRGPRYGYTF

J gene: TRBJ2-5
D gene: -
V gene: TRBV3-1/TRBV3-2
clone size: once
CDR3 DNA: TGTGCCAGCAGCCTCGCGGGCGCCCTCGCGGAGACCCAGTACTTC
CDR3 protein: CASSLAGALAETQYF

J gene: TRBJ1-1
D gene: -
V gene: TRBV6-5
clone size: few
CDR3 DNA: TGTGCCAGCAGTTACCCAGGTTTCAGTTCAGAGGCTTTCTTT
CDR3 protein: CASSYPGFSSEAFF

J gene: TRBJ2-7
D gene: -
V gene: TRBV27
clone size: -
CDR3 DNA: TGTGCCAGCAGTTTAACGTTCTCCTACGAGCAGTACTTC
CDR3 protein: CASSLTFSYEQYF

J gene: TRBJ1-5
D gene: -
V gene: TRBV5-5
clone size: -
CDR3 DNA: TGTGCCAGCAGCTTTTTTCCCGGGCGAGAAGGGAATCAGCCCCAGCATTTT
CDR3 protein: CASSFFPGREGNQPQHF

J gene: TRBJ1-5
D gene: -
V gene: TRBV6-5
clone size: -
CDR3 DNA: TGTGCCAGCAGTCCCCCCGGACGCGGCAATCAGCCCCAGCATTTT
CDR3 protein: CASSPPGRGNQPQHF

J gene: TRBJ2-7
D gene: TRBD1
V gene: TRBV28
clone size: -
CDR3 DNA: TGTGCCAGCAGTCCGGCCTCCGGGACAGGGAGGTACGAGCAGTACTTC
CDR3 protein: CASSPASGTGRYEQYF

J gene: TRBJ1-5
D gene: -
V gene: TRBV19
clone size: -
CDR3 DNA: TGTGCCAGTAGTCTCCGGGACAATCAGCCCCAGCATTTT
CDR3 protein: CASSLRDNQPQHF

J gene: TRBJ2-3
D gene: -
V gene: TRBV7-9
clone size: -
CDR3 DNA: TGTGCCAGCAGCTTAATAGCTGGCACAGATACGCAGTATTTT
CDR3 protein: CASSLIAGTDTQYF

J gene: TRBJ1-3
D gene: TRBD1
V gene: TRBV2
clone size: -
CDR3 DNA: TGTGCCAGCAGCCGCCCCCAACACGGGACAGGGGGGACTGTATCTGGAAACACCATATATTTT
CDR3 protein: CASSRPQHGTGGTVSGNTIYF

J gene: TRBJ1-2
D gene: -
V gene: TRBV7-2
clone size: -
CDR3 DNA: TGTGCCAGCAGCCCGGGCCTCGGATATAACTATGGCTACACCTTC
CDR3 protein: CASSPGLGYNYGYTF

J gene: TRBJ2-1
D gene: TRBD2
V gene: TRBV24-1
clone size: -
CDR3 DNA: TGTGCCACCAGTGGCATAGCGGGAGACTCCTACAATGAGCAGTTCTTC
CDR3 protein: CATSGIAGDSYNEQFF